The 20 T cell receptor beta chains below come from one sample, sequenced in a study of cytomegalovirus exposure and HLA in healthy donors. Primers included in the PCR were 60 Vbeta and 13 Jbeta primers. Generated by immunoSEQ multiplex PCR, the TCRdb table keeps only in-frame clones and is missing some. The sample holds approximately 110,000 clones, 60% to 75% seen once. Sequencing was performed on PBMCs. The source of these receptors is a woman between 50 and 59 years old in good health and CMV-seropositive.

This chain uses TRBV9 with TRBJ1-2; 7 bases line up with TRBD1. The length of the CDR3 is 13 residues. Per germline, CDR1 SGDLS and CDR2 YYNGEE. V shed 5 bases and J 4 bases; nucleotides not matched to a gene: 5. This CDR3 is CASRRGPGYGYTF. The CDR3 bases are TGTGCCAGCAGGAGGGGGCCCGGCTATGGCTACACCTTC.

This chain uses TRBV6-5 with TRBJ2-3; D unclear. Germline assignment: CDR1 MNHEY and CDR2 SVGAGI. Between the trimmed V and J ends, which lost 0 bases and 8 bases, there was a span of 3 bases. This CDR3 is built from 11 residues. CDR3 nucleotides: TGTGCCAGCAGTTACTCGGCTACGCAGTATTTT. It specifies CASSYSATQYF.

V is TRBV10-3 and J is TRBJ1-5, with 7 bases fitting TRBD1. V lost 4 bases to trimming and J lost 7 bases; unmatched junction nucleotides: 4. This CDR3 contains 13 residues. From germline, CDR1 is ENHRY and CDR2 SYGVKD. The CDR3 DNA is TGTGCCATCAGTGGTTACAGGGGCCAGCCCCAGCATTTT. Protein: CAISGYRGQPQHF.

The chain links TRBV10-1 to TRBJ2-1; the D is unclear. The V gene's germline CDR1 is WNHNN and CDR2 SYGVQD (reference sequence). Trimming removed 3 bases from V and 4 bases from J, with 4 bases in between. The CDR3 runs 12 residues. The CDR3 spells CASSDSYNEQFF. CDR3 coding DNA: TGCGCCAGCAGTGACAGTTACAATGAGCAGTTCTTC.

The table lists this clone with a few counts. The rearrangement uses TRBV7-6 and TRBJ2-7, with D possibly being TRBD1 (5 bases). V lost 5 bases to trimming and J lost 6 bases, with 11 bases between them. CDR1 is SGHVS and CDR2 is FNYEAQ in the germline V gene. This CDR3 spans 12 amino acids. DNA of the CDR3: TGTGCCAGCAGCCTGGTGCAGGGCGAGCAGTACTTC. It translates to CASSLVQGEQYF.

This clone was seen more than once but under ten times. The rearrangement uses TRBV10-3 and TRBJ2-6, with a weak D call TRBD1 (5 bases). CDR3 length: 17 amino acids. V lost 2 bases to trimming and J lost 0 bases, with 11 bases between them. Germline V gives CDR1 ENHRY, CDR2 SYGVKD. CDR3 coding DNA: TGTGCCATCAGTGAGACAGGTTTGACCTCTGGGGCCAACGTCCTGACTTTC. The encoded protein is CAISETGLTSGANVLTF.

This chain uses TRBV10-1 with TRBJ2-7; D ambiguous. Germline V gene sequence: CDR1 WNHNN, CDR2 SYGVQD (reference sequence). V was clipped by 0 bases and J by 2 bases, with 2 bases between them. The length of the CDR3 is 12 residues. CDR3 region: CASSESTYEQYF. DNA of the CDR3: TGCGCCAGCAGTGAGTCCACCTACGAGCAGTACTTC.

This clone was counted between two and nine times. This rearrangement joins TRBV5-1 to TRBJ2-2; TRBD1 aligns across 10 bases. With V trimmed by 4 bases and J by 3 bases, 9 bases remained unmatched. The V gene's germline CDR1 is SGHRS and CDR2 YFSETQ. This CDR3 has 17 amino acids. DNA of the CDR3: TGCGCCAGCAGCCCCCTCCCCGGACAGGGGGACACCGGGGAGCTGTTTTTT. Protein product: CASSPLPGQGDTGELFF.

This CDR3 reads CASSLDTGYQETQYF. The CDR3 DNA is TGTGCCAGCAGCTTGGATACAGGTTACCAAGAGACCCAGTACTTC. The V and J genes are TRBV5-6 and TRBJ2-5, with a weak D call TRBD1 (5 bases). The V and J ends lost 0 bases and 0 bases respectively, with 9 bases between them. The germline gives CDR1 SGHDT, CDR2 YYEEEE. This CDR3 region has 15 residues.

This clone was observed a single time. The chain couples TRBV6-5 to TRBJ2-4; D call uncertain. Trimming cost V 0 bases and J 8 bases, with 11 bases left between them. Germline values: CDR1 MNHEY, CDR2 SVGAGI. The CDR3 consists of 14 residues. The CDR3 DNA follows: TGTGCCAGCAGTTACTCGGCCCGGAGAGACATTCAGTACTTC. Translating gives CASSYSARRDIQYF.

As concerns this clone: This CDR3 is also generated by other DNA sequences in the sample. The chain couples TRBV12-5 to TRBJ2-5; 13 bases are a match to TRBD2. This CDR3 region has 16 residues. V trimming: 6 bases; J trimming: 4 bases; junction bases outside the gene matches: 8. Germline-derived CDR1 and CDR2 are LGHNT and FRNRAP. The CDR3 nucleotides read TGTGCTAGTGGCCCTGGACTAGCGGGGGAAGGAGAGACCCAGTACTTC. Translating it yields CASGPGLAGEGETQYF. The variable domain in full, completed from reference TRBV12-5 and TRBJ2-5, reads DARVTQTPRHKVTEMGQEVTMRCQPILGHNTVFWYRQTMMQGLELLAYFRNRAPLDDSGMPKDRFSAEMPDATLATLKIQPSEPRDSAVYFCASGPGLAGEGETQYFGPGTRLLVL.

The J gene is TRBJ2-7, the V gene TRBV7-9, with TRBD2 as a possible D gene (5 bases). The CDR3 has 14 residues. Trimming cost V 5 bases and J 3 bases, with 14 bases left between them. Germline V gene sequence: CDR1 SEHNR, CDR2 FQNEAQ (reference sequence). The CDR3 DNA reads as TGTGCCAGCAGCGACCCTGATGAGGGCTACGAGCAGTACTTC. As protein: CASSDPDEGYEQYF. The variable domain in full, completed from reference TRBV7-9 and TRBJ2-7, reads DTGVSQNPRHKITKRGQNVTFRCDPISEHNRLYWYRQTLGQGPEFLTYFQNEAQLEKSRLLSDRFSAERPKGSFSTLEIQRTEQGDSAMYLCASSDPDEGYEQYFGPGTRLTVT.

J is TRBJ1-6 and V is TRBV10-3; no definite D call. The CDR3 runs 16 residues. V was pared by 6 bases and J by 7 bases, with 19 bases between. The germline gives CDR1 ENHRY, CDR2 SYGVKD. The CDR3 coding sequence is TGTGCCATCAGGGGTCATGGGAGGGAAGGAAATTCACCCCTCCACTTT. Its translation is CAIRGHGREGNSPLHF.

This clone was picked up one time. The chain carries TRBV12-5 and TRBJ1-1, with 7 bases lining up with TRBD1. This CDR3 contains 14 residues. Germline V gene lookup returns CDR1 LGHNT and CDR2 FRNRAP. The trim removed 6 bases at V and 1 base at J, leaving 5 bases unmatched. In nucleotides, the CDR3 is TGTGCTAGTGGAACCGGGACAGCGAACACTGAAGCTTTCTTT. This translates into CASGTGTANTEAFF.

This clone occurred a few times. This sequence joins TRBV4-2 and TRBJ1-1; D gene ambiguous. Trimming took 1 base from V and 1 from J, leaving 7 bases between them. The germline V gene has CDR1 LGHNA and CDR2 YNFKEQ. The CDR3 spans 14 residues. DNA of the CDR3: TGTGCCAGCAGCCAAGTCACGGGGAACACTGAAGCTTTCTTT. Encoded protein: CASSQVTGNTEAFF.

This chain joins TRBV2 and TRBJ2-3; TRBD2 aligns across 10 bases. CDR3 length: 19 amino acids. With 4 bases clipped from V and 5 bases from J, the junction kept 18 bases outside the gene matches. CDR1 SNHLY and CDR2 FYNNEI come from the germline V gene. In nucleotides, the CDR3 is TGTGCCAGCAGTGTTCGGATCCTAGCGGGGGCCTTCCGGGGAGATACGCAGTATTTT. Translating it yields CASSVRILAGAFRGDTQYF.

The V gene is TRBV28, the J gene TRBJ1-2; 7 nucleotides align to TRBD1. The junction had 1 base not matched to a gene; V was cut back by 8 bases and J by 4 bases. The germline gives CDR1 MDHEN, CDR2 SYDVKM. The CDR3 length is 11 residues. In DNA form, the CDR3 reads TGTGCCAGCGGGACAGTCTATGGCTACACCTTC. This sequence encodes CASGTVYGYTF.

V gene TRBV19 combines with J gene TRBJ2-7, with TRBD2 as a possible D gene (6 bases). CDR1 and CDR2 (germline): LNHDA, SQIVND (reference sequence). The CDR3 runs to 14 residues. V was trimmed by 0 bases and J by 7 bases, leaving 13 bases between them. The CDR3 bases are TGTGCCAGTAGTATAGATCAGAGGGGAGGTGAGCAGTACTTC. It yields the protein CASSIDQRGGEQYF.

The rearrangement joins TRBV12-5 to TRBJ1-2, with D tentatively TRBD1 (5 bases). The germline V gene encodes CDR1 LGHNT and CDR2 FRNRAP. This CDR3 has 15 amino acids. V lost 0 bases to trimming and J lost 8 bases, with 16 bases between them. The CDR3 loop reads CASGLVLSGSVGYTF. The CDR3 DNA is TGTGCTAGTGGTTTGGTACTTTCAGGGTCTGTCGGCTACACCTTC.

This chain connects TRBV7-9 to TRBJ2-7, with a possible D match to TRBD1 (6 bases). The germline gives CDR1 SEHNR, CDR2 FQNEAQ (reference sequence). The CDR3 contains 14 residues. V gave up 3 bases and J gave up 2 bases, with 11 bases separating them. The CDR3 DNA is TGTGCCAGCAGCTTGGACCGGGACACCTACGAGCAGTACTTC. This encodes CASSLDRDTYEQYF.